What follows are 25 T cell receptor beta chains derived from one specimen sequenced in a study of tumor and adjacent non-tumor tissue in lung cancer. A modified ARM-PCR protocol with three rounds of nested PCR amplified TCRbeta. Using its own MiXCR run on the multiplex PCR reads, TCRdb lists one record per CDR3 protein. The sample yields approximately 120,000 distinct CDR3 sequences, about 65% seen once. No cell sorting was done before RNA was extracted from the tissue. This non-tumor lung sample came from over 3 cm beyond the tumor edge. The specimen was distant non-tumor lung tissue. The source of these receptors is a man between 60 and 75 years old with non-small cell lung cancer.

On this clonotype: Germline is not matched at one junction end, which may reflect a read error. The CDR3 bases are TGTGTCAGCAACTCATATTCGGGAGCGGGGGACAATGAGCAGTTCTTC. It yields the protein CVSNSYSGAGDNEQFF. The chain links TRBV11-3 to TRBJ2-1, with 8 bases matching TRBD2. The germline CDR1 and CDR2 sequences are SGHNT and YENEEA. The CDR3 covers 16 residues.

Notes on this clonotype: The junction shows a germline mismatch at one end, possibly a read error. The chain recombines TRBV4-2 with TRBJ2-5; tentatively, D is TRBD2 (5 bases). CDR1 and CDR2 from the germline V gene are LGHNA and YNFKEQ. This CDR3 has 16 amino acids. CDR3 sequence reads: CASSRTPGISAETQYF. CDR3 DNA: TGTGCTAGCAGCCGAACCCCCGGGATTAGCGCAGAGACCCAGTACTTC.

As to this clonotype: This CDR3 fails to terminate in the conserved phenylalanine or tryptophan, so it likely reflects a read error. The J gene is TRBJ2-7, the V gene TRBV29-1; 7 bases are a match to TRBD2. The germline V gene has CDR1 SQVTM and CDR2 ANQGSEA. The CDR3 loop spans 11 amino acids. V lost 5 bases and J lost 9; bases outside the gene matches: 7. CDR3 in amino acids: CSVPDGRRQYL. CDR3 nucleotide sequence: TGCAGCGTTCCGGACGGGAGGAGGCAGTACCTC.

This clonotype was seen many times. This sequence joins TRBV6-2 or TRBV6-3 and TRBJ1-1; tentative D call: TRBD1 (6 bases). Trimming removed 2 bases at V and 4 bases at J, with 11 bases between. This CDR3 has 14 amino acids. Germline CDR1 reads MNHEY; CDR2 reads SVGEGT. The CDR3 reads CASSYLGASTEAFF. CDR3 sequence (DNA): TGTGCCAGCAGTTACCTGGGGGCGAGCACTGAAGCTTTCTTT.

The rearrangement uses TRBV6-6 and TRBJ1-1, with no clear D. Trimming cost V 6 bases and J 2 bases, with 19 bases left between them. This CDR3 has 16 amino acids. CDR1 is MNHNY, CDR2 SVGAGI, per germline (reference sequence). The CDR3 sequence is CASSLAERRDNTEAFF. For the CDR3, the DNA is TGTGCCAGCAGCCTCGCGGAGAGGAGGGATAACACTGAAGCTTTCTTT.

About this clonotype: The germline gene is not matched at one end of the junction; a read error may be the cause. This chain joins TRBV28 and TRBJ2-7, with a tentative D call TRBD2 (5 bases). The CDR3 is 14 amino acids. Germline lookup yields CDR1 MDHEN and CDR2 SYDVKM. CDR3: CVSSLVEVGYEQYF. The CDR3 region has the DNA TGTGTCAGCAGTTTAGTGGAGGTGGGCTACGAGCAGTACTTC. Complete variable domain (other parts from reference TRBV28 and TRBJ2-7): DVKVTQSSRYLVKRTGEKVFLECVQDMDHENMFWYRQDPGLGLRLIYFSYDVKMKEKGDIPEGYSVSREKKERFSLILESASTNQTSMYLCVSSLVEVGYEQYFGPGTRLTVT.

There are a few counts of this clonotype. This may stem from a read error, because a much larger clone lies one nucleotide away. This chain uses TRBV30 with TRBJ2-2; TRBD2 agrees at 8 bases. Germline trimming cut 4 bases from V and 6 bases from J; bases unmatched to any gene: 10. CDR1 is GTSNPN, CDR2 SVGIG, per germline (reference sequence). This CDR3 is built from 15 residues. Here the CDR3 reads CAWMRPGGPAGELFF. The CDR3 region has the DNA TGTGCCTGGATGCGGCCGGGAGGGCCGGCCGGGGAGCTGTTTTTT.

This clonotype was detected only a few times. The junction departs from the called germline gene at one end, perhaps through a read error. This chain uses TRBV6-2 or TRBV6-3 with TRBJ2-5, with D perhaps TRBD2 (5 bases). CDR1 and CDR2 (germline): MNHEY, SVGEGT. This CDR3 region has 14 residues. The CDR3, as DNA: TGTGCCAGCAGTTACCCCCGGAGGAAGGAGACCCGGTACTTC. This translates into CASSYPRRKETRYF.

Of note for this clonotype: A read error is possible here, since a much larger clone lies one base away. The chain recombines TRBV5-5 with TRBJ2-7; 7 bases fit TRBD2. V gave up 0 bases and J gave up 1 base; unmatched junction bases: 4. Per the germline V gene, CDR1 is SGHKS and CDR2 is YYEKEE (reference sequence). The CDR3 extends over 15 amino acids. The CDR3 DNA reads as TGTGCCAGCAGCTTGGTGTGGGGGGGGTCCTACGAGCAGTACTTC. This codes for CASSLVWGGSYEQYF.

The J gene is TRBJ2-1, the V gene TRBV11-3, with D perhaps matching TRBD2 (6 bases). V was shortened by 4 bases and J by 13 bases, with 29 bases between the two germline ends. The CDR3 covers 17 residues. Germline-derived CDR1 and CDR2 are SGHNT and YENEEA. Here the CDR3 reads CASSSLRGSGTYNKQFF. As DNA, the CDR3 is TGTGCCAGCAGCTCCCTAAGAGGTAGCGGTACCTATAATAAACAGTTCTTC. The full variable domain, completed using reference TRBV11-3 and TRBJ2-1, is EAGVVQSPRYKIIEKKQPVAFWCNPISGHNTLYWYLQNLGQGPELLIRYENEEAVDDSQLPKDRFSAERLKGVDSTLKIQPAELGDSAVYLCASSSLRGSGTYNKQFFGPGTRLTVL.

As for this clonotype: Since a much larger clone is just one base distant, this may be a read error. This chain links TRBV14 with TRBJ2-7; a possible D gene is TRBD1 (6 bases). From germline, CDR1 is SGHDN and CDR2 FVKESK. The CDR3 is 16 residues long. This CDR3 reads CAGSQEKWDTNYEQYF. The DNA for the CDR3 is TGTGCCGGCAGCCAAGAAAAATGGGACACCAACTACGAGCAGTACTTC.

Comments on this clonotype: One end of the junction does not line up with germline, which may come from a read error. This sequence joins TRBV29-1 and TRBJ2-1; perhaps TRBD1 as D (6 bases). The CDR3 runs 16 residues. Germline CDR1 SQVTM, CDR2 ANQGSEA. This chain's CDR3 is CGANEATQGGMSEKFF. The CDR3 DNA reads TGCGGCGCTAACGAGGCCACACAGGGTGGCATGAGTGAGAAGTTCTTC.

This clonotype was counted a single time. This clone may be a read error of a much larger clone one base away. This chain uses TRBV20-1 with TRBJ1-1; D is unresolved. CDR1 DFQATT and CDR2 SNEGSKA come from the germline V gene (reference sequence). CDR3 length: 13 residues. Written as DNA, the CDR3 is TGCAGTGCTAGAGGGGGAGGGAACATTGAAGCTTTCTTT. Translated, it gives CSARGGGNIEAFF.

Comment on this clonotype: Possible read error: a much larger clone is one base away. J is TRBJ2-1 and V is TRBV20-1; maybe TRBD1 (7 bases). The V gene's germline CDR1 is DFQATT and CDR2 SNEGSKA (reference sequence). The CDR3 has 15 residues. CDR3 loop: CSARAQGGRGNERFF. Written as DNA, the CDR3 is TGCAGTGCTAGGGCCCAGGGGGGAAGGGGCAATGAGCGGTTCTTC.

A remark on this clonotype: A single base separates this from a much larger clone, so it may be a read error. V and J are TRBV4-1 and TRBJ1-4; D gene unclear. The CDR3 is made up of 15 amino acids. Trimming stripped 9 bases from V and 7 bases from J, with 21 bases between. Per germline, CDR1 MGHRA and CDR2 YSYEKL. The CDR3 spells CASQPRAAGSEKLFF. The CDR3 bases are TGCGCCAGTCAGCCAAGGGCGGCTGGTAGTGAAAAACTGTTTTTT.

The V gene is TRBV7-2, the J gene TRBJ2-7; 7 bases align to TRBD2. CDR1 is SGHTA and CDR2 is FQGNSA in the germline V gene. The CDR3 sequence is 15 residues long. The V segment lost 1 base and the J segment 5 bases; nucleotides outside the gene matches: 8. The CDR3 bases are TGTGCCAGCAGCTTAGGCGGGGGAGCGGAACACGAGCAGTACTTC. It translates to CASSLGGGAEHEQYF.

Of note for this clonotype: This CDR3 fails to terminate in the conserved phenylalanine or tryptophan, so it likely reflects a read error. The chain couples TRBV12-3 or TRBV12-4 to TRBJ2-5, with TRBD2 matching 8 bases. J lost 4 bases, V lost 8 bases, and 9 bases had no gene match. The CDR3 sequence is 14 residues long. The CDR3 region is CASRLSAGGETQYI. In DNA, the CDR3 is TGTGCCAGCCGTCTATCGGCGGGGGGAGAGACCCAGTACATC.

This clonotype was recorded many times. CDR3 in amino acids: CSVAPKLGGVESYEQYF. DNA of the CDR3: TGCAGCGTTGCACCCAAGCTGGGGGGGGTGGAATCCTACGAGCAGTACTTC. V and J are TRBV29-1 and TRBJ2-7, with 7 bases fitting TRBD2. The J segment lost 1 base and the V segment lost 4 bases, leaving 16 bases of the junction unmatched. CDR1 and CDR2 from the germline V gene are SQVTM and ANQGSEA. CDR3 length equals 17 residues.

Notes on this clonotype: It is likely a read error, because the conserved phenylalanine at the end of the CDR3 is missing. The chain has TRBV6-5 and TRBJ1-4; a possible D gene is TRBD1 (5 bases). This CDR3 contains 14 residues. With 6 bases removed from V and 7 bases from J, the gap between germline ends came to 15 bases. The germline V gene has CDR1 MNHEY and CDR2 SVGAGI. The CDR3 DNA sequence: TGTGCCAGCAGCCGCACAGGTCTGGCTGAAAAACTGTTTCTT. Amino acids: CASSRTGLAEKLFL.

Comments on this clonotype: This may come from a read error, since a much larger clone is one base off. V gene TRBV7-2 combines with J gene TRBJ2-1; D perhaps matches TRBD2 (6 bases). Germline V gives CDR1 SGHTA, CDR2 FQGNSA. The CDR3 sequence is 15 residues long. V dropped 5 bases and J dropped 0 bases, with 11 bases sitting between them. The CDR3: CASSPRGCSYNEQFF. Written as DNA, the CDR3 is TGTGCCAGCAGCCCACGGGGGTGCTCCTACAATGAGCAGTTCTTC. Drawing the rest from reference TRBV7-2 and TRBJ2-1, the complete variable domain is GAGVSQSPSNKVTEKGKDVELRCDPISGHTALYWYRQSLGQGLEFLIYFQGNSAPDKSGLPSDRFSAERTGGSVSTLTIQRTQQEDSAVYLCASSPRGCSYNEQFFGPGTRLTVL.

The V and J genes are TRBV12-3 or TRBV12-4 and TRBJ2-4, with TRBD1 identical over 10 bases. Trimming took 4 bases from V and 9 from J; bases not matched to a gene: 9. The CDR3 length is 15 residues. The CDR3 DNA reads TGTGCCAGCAGTTCACTCGGGACAGGGGAGGGCATTCAGTACTTC. This encodes CASSSLGTGEGIQYF.

This clonotype was observed many times. This chain joins TRBV6-2 or TRBV6-3 and TRBJ1-6; TRBD1 aligns across 8 bases. The CDR3 extends over 11 amino acids. Germline assignment: CDR1 MNHEY and CDR2 SVGEGT. Trimming took 6 bases from V and 15 from J; bases not matched to a gene: 4. This CDR3 reads CASSYDRGLHF. The CDR3 DNA is TGTGCCAGCAGCTACGACAGGGGCCTCCACTTT.

With regard to this clonotype: Since no conserved phenylalanine or tryptophan closes the CDR3, a read error is the likely cause. The chain links TRBV28 to TRBJ2-5; D uncertain. CDR3 length equals 12 residues. The germline V gene encodes CDR1 MDHEN and CDR2 SYDVKM. V gave up 7 bases and J gave up 2 bases, with 8 bases separating them. CDR3 nucleotide sequence: TGTGCCAGCACGGCCGGACAAGAGACCCAGTACTCC. It yields the protein CASTAGQETQYS.

This clonotype was observed a few times. The V and J genes are TRBV11-2 and TRBJ2-5; TRBD1 agrees at 10 bases. The CDR3 is made up of 18 amino acids. Germline lookup yields CDR1 SGHAT and CDR2 FQNNGV. Germline trimming cut 4 bases from V and 0 bases from J; bases unmatched to any gene: 11. DNA of the CDR3: TGTGCCAGCAGCTGGACCACCTTGGGGACAGGGGACCAAGAGACCCAGTACTTC. Translated: CASSWTTLGTGDQETQYF.

There are many counts of this clonotype. The CDR3 DNA sequence: TGCGCCAGCAGCTTGGAAGGGACTCAGAATGAAAAACTGTTTTTT. Amino acids: CASSLEGTQNEKLFF. The chain uses TRBV5-1 and TRBJ1-4, with a weak D call TRBD1 (5 bases). Trimming pared 0 bases from V and 5 bases from J, leaving 11 bases between. CDR1 and CDR2 from the germline V gene are SGHRS and YFSETQ. This CDR3 spans 15 amino acids.